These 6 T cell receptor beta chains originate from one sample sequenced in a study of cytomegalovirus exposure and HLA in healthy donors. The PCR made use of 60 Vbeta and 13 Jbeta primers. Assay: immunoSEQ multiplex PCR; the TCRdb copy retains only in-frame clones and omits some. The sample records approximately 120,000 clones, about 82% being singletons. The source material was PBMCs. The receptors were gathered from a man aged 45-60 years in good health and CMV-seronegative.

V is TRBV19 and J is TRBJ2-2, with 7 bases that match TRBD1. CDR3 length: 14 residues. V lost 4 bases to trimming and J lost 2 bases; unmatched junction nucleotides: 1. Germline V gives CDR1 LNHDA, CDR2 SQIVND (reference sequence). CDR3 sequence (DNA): TGTGCCAGTAGTAGGGACAGTAACACCGGGGAGCTGTTTTTT. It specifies CASSRDSNTGELFF. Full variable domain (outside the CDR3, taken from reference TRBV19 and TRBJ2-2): DGGITQSPKYLFRKEGQNVTLSCEQNLNHDAMYWYRQDPGQGLRLIYYSQIVNDFQKGDIAEGYSVSREKKESFPLTVTSAQKNPTAFYLCASSRDSNTGELFFGEGSRLTVL.

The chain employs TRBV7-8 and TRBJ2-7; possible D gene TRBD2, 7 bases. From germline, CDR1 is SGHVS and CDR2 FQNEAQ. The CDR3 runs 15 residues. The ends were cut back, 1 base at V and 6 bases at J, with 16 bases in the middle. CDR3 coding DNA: TGTGCCAGCAGCTTAGTGGGGGGGCCGGGAGTCGAGCAGTACGTC. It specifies CASSLVGGPGVEQYV.

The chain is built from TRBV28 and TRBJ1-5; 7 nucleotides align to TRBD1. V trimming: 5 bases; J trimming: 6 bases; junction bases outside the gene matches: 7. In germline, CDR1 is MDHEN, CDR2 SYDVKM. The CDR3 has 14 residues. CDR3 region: CASSATGEVQPQHF. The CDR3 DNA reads TGTGCCAGCAGTGCAACAGGGGAAGTTCAGCCCCAGCATTTT.

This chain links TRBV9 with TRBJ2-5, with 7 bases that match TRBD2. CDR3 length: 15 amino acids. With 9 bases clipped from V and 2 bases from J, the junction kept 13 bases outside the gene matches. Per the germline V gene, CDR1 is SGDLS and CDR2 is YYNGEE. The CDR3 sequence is CATARGTGGQETQYF. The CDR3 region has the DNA TGTGCCACGGCCCGGGGGACCGGGGGGCAAGAGACCCAGTACTTC. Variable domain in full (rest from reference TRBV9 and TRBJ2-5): DSGVTQTPKHLITATGQRVTLRCSPRSGDLSVYWYQQSLDQGLQFLIQYYNGEERAKGNILERFSAQQFPDLHSELNLSSLELGDSALYFCATARGTGGQETQYFGPGTRLLVL.

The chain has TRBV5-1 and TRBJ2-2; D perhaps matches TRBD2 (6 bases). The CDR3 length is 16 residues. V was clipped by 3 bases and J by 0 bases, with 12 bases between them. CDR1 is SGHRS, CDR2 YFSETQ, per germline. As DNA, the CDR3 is TGCGCCAGCAGCTCGGGGGAGGTCGCGAACACCGGGGAGCTGTTTTTT. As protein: CASSSGEVANTGELFF.

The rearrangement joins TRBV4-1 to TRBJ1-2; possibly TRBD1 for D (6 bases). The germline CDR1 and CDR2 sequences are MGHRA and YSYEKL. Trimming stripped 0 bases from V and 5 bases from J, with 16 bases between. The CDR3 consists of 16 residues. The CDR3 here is CASSQERQGMAYGYTF. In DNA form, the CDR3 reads TGCGCCAGCAGCCAAGAGAGGCAGGGGATGGCGTATGGCTACACCTTC.